These 15 T cell receptor beta chains share one sample of origin, sequenced in a study of blood T cell repertoires in COVID-19. Repertoires were generated with immunoSEQ multiplex PCR, while TCRdb's copy carries only in-frame clones and drops some. The sample contains about 110,000 clones, around 90% of which appear only once. Source material: peripheral blood. These TCRs come from a human donor in a cohort sampled during active COVID-19.

This clone has only a few counts. The rearrangement uses TRBV27 and TRBJ2-3; D may be TRBD1 (6 bases). Germline loops: CDR1 MNHEY, CDR2 SMNVEV (reference sequence). The V end was cut by 5 bases, the J end by 3 bases, with 12 bases between. The CDR3 has 14 residues. This CDR3 reads CASSAEQGTDTQYF. CDR3 DNA: TGTGCCAGCAGTGCCGAACAGGGAACAGATACGCAGTATTTT.

This clone has a single count. The CDR3 DNA reads as TGTGCCAGCAGCTCACCGGGAGCCACAGATACGCAGTATTTT. Translation: CASSSPGATDTQYF. The chain links TRBV5-4 to TRBJ2-3; weak D call: TRBD2 (6 bases). Trimming shortened V by 3 bases and J by 2 bases, and 10 bases separated the two germline ends. Germline CDR1 is SGHNT and CDR2 is YYREEE (reference sequence). CDR3 size: 14 residues.

The V gene is TRBV30, the J gene TRBJ1-2; 9 nucleotides match TRBD1. The CDR3 sequence is 13 residues long. The V gene end was trimmed by 0 bases and the J gene end by 8 bases; junction bases not matched to a gene: 4. In germline, CDR1 is GTSNPN, CDR2 SVGIG (reference sequence). The CDR3 region is CAWSVGTGYGYTF. The CDR3 region has the DNA TGTGCCTGGAGTGTTGGGACAGGGTACGGCTACACCTTC.

The chain uses TRBV5-1 and TRBJ1-5; 10 bases line up with TRBD1. The CDR3 is 15 residues long. Losses at the gene ends were 0 bases for V and 9 bases for J; bases not matched to a gene: 6. Germline-derived CDR1 and CDR2 are SGHRS and YFSETQ. The CDR3 coding sequence is TGCGCCAGCAGCTTGGGACAGGGACAGGGGATGCCCCAGCATTTT. Amino acid sequence: CASSLGQGQGMPQHF.

This rearrangement joins TRBV6-6 to TRBJ2-7, with D possibly matching TRBD2 (5 bases). Per the germline V gene, CDR1 is MNHNY and CDR2 is SVGAGI (reference sequence). This CDR3 contains 15 residues. The V gene lost 3 bases and the J gene lost 1 base, with 13 bases spanning the gap. The CDR3 here is CASSYEGTPSYEQYF. For the CDR3, the DNA is TGTGCCAGCAGTTATGAGGGTACCCCATCCTACGAGCAGTACTTC.

The chain combines TRBV6-5 with TRBJ1-6; TRBD1 matches at 8 bases. This CDR3 has 13 amino acids. V lost 7 bases and J lost 9; bases outside the gene matches: 5. CDR1 is MNHEY and CDR2 is SVGAGI in the germline V gene. CDR3 sequence: CASTGQGSSPLHF. The CDR3 coding sequence is TGTGCCAGCACTGGACAGGGAAGTTCACCCCTCCACTTT.

The rearrangement joins TRBV29-1 to TRBJ2-4; 9 bases fit TRBD1. Germline trimming cut 4 bases from V and 5 bases from J; bases unmatched to any gene: 6. Germline V gives CDR1 SQVTM, CDR2 ANQGSEA. The CDR3 is 14 amino acids. The CDR3 sequence: CSVVGQGGENIQYF. The DNA of the CDR3 is TGCAGCGTTGTGGGACAGGGTGGCGAAAACATTCAGTACTTC. The full variable domain, in which reference TRBV29-1 and TRBJ2-4 provide the parts outside the CDR3, is SAVISQKPSRDICQRGTSLTIQCQVDSQVTMMFWYRQQPGQSLTLIATANQGSEATYESGFVIDKFPISRPNLTFSTLTVSNMSPEDSSIYLCSVVGQGGENIQYFGAGTRLSVL.

CDR3 loop: CASSAQGAPGANVLTF. The CDR3 DNA reads as TGTGCCAGCAGTGCGCAGGGGGCGCCGGGGGCCAACGTCCTGACTTTC. The chain joins TRBV2 to TRBJ2-6; 8 nucleotides line up with TRBD1. The J segment lost 4 bases and the V segment lost 4 bases, leaving 6 bases of the junction unmatched. The CDR3 is 16 amino acids. Germline V lookup: CDR1 SNHLY, CDR2 FYNNEI.

A word on this clone: The germline gene is not matched at one end of the junction; a read error may be the cause. This chain connects TRBV7-7 to TRBJ2-5; 10 bases are a match to TRBD2. Looked up from germline, CDR1 is SSHAT and CDR2 is FNYEAQ (reference sequence). The CDR3 covers 16 residues. Here the CDR3 DNA reads TGTGCTAGCAGCCTCAGCGGGAGGGCTAGTGGAGAGACCCAGTACTTC. This gives the protein CASSLSGRASGETQYF.

The rearrangement uses TRBV24-1 and TRBJ1-1, with 12 positions matching TRBD1. The CDR3 contains 15 residues. Trimming removed 4 bases from V and 6 bases from J; junction bases left unmatched: 5. CDR1 and CDR2 from the germline V gene are KGHDR and SFDVKD. DNA for the CDR3: TGTGCCACCAGTGAGGGGACAGGGGGCCGGGCTGAAGCTTTCTTT. Translation gives CATSEGTGGRAEAFF.

The V and J genes are TRBV7-9 and TRBJ2-5, with D hard to call. Germline V gives CDR1 SEHNR, CDR2 FQNEAQ (reference sequence). CDR3 length: 13 residues. V was pared by 1 base and J by 5 bases, with 8 bases between. The CDR3 loop reads CASSLDEAETQYF. In DNA, the CDR3 is TGTGCCAGCAGCTTAGACGAAGCGGAGACCCAGTACTTC.

The table lists this clone with a count of one. The genes are TRBV10-1 and TRBJ2-3; TRBD2 matches 8 bases. V shed 3 bases, J shed 2 bases, and the junction held 7 bases outside the gene matches. Germline values: CDR1 WNHNN, CDR2 SYGVQD (reference sequence). The CDR3 length is 16 residues. CDR3 in amino acids: CASSDLAGITTDTQYF. The CDR3 region has the DNA TGCGCCAGCAGTGATCTAGCGGGTATAACCACAGATACGCAGTATTTT.

The chain is built from TRBV28 and TRBJ1-2; 8 nucleotides agree with TRBD1. The germline V gene encodes CDR1 MDHEN and CDR2 SYDVKM. The CDR3 spans 17 residues. Trimming at V came to 7 bases and at J to 7 bases, leaving 20 bases not matched to a gene. Written as DNA, the CDR3 is TGTGCCAGCACCCATGACAGGGGCGCGGGCGGATATGGTGGCTACACCTTC. Amino acid sequence: CASTHDRGAGGYGGYTF.

The chain carries TRBV2 and TRBJ2-2; 13 nucleotides line up with TRBD2. The germline V gene has CDR1 SNHLY and CDR2 FYNNEI. The junction had 4 bases not matched to a gene; V was cut back by 7 bases and J by 5 bases. CDR3 length: 15 amino acids. The DNA of the CDR3 is TGTGCCAGCACCCCGGGACTAGCGGGGACCGGGGAGCTGTTTTTT. It is translated as CASTPGLAGTGELFF.

The chain recombines TRBV5-5 with TRBJ1-2, with 10 bases lining up with TRBD1. The CDR3 totals 12 residues. Germline CDR1 is SGHKS and CDR2 is YYEKEE (reference sequence). The junction had 5 bases not matched to a gene; V was cut back by 4 bases and J by 11 bases. CDR3 nucleotide sequence: TGTGCCAGCAGCGAGACAGGGGGCGGTTACACCTTC. It codes for CASSETGGGYTF.